The source of this TCR beta chain is a study of T cells in Graves' hyperthyroidism and ophthalmopathy. General observations from the study: The model's output predicted ophthalmopathy at a median of 6.5 months prior to onset. Most clonotypes that expanded in the thyroid above 0.001 also showed up in blood.

This clonotype was seen at least ten times. Its specificity is unknown. J lost 3 bases, V lost 6 bases, and 5 bases had no gene match. This CDR3 is 14 amino acids long. In germline, CDR1 is SNHLY, CDR2 FYNNEI. Amplification yielded TCR beta CDR3 regions, with RNA transcripts as the source. The HTBI primer set drove a first-round RT-PCR of the TCR CDR3. TCRdb passed the multiplex PCR reads through MiXCR, listing each CDR3 protein once. The sample carries some 510,000 distinct CDR3 sequences, more than 20% recorded once. The authors obtained PBMCs from about 9.5 ml of fresh peripheral blood. What was sequenced was blood. The receptor's source is a man in his late teens or twenties with Graves' hyperthyroidism. The chain has TRBV2 and TRBJ1-5, with 7 bases matching TRBD1. The CDR3 sequence: CASSADRVNQPQHF. The CDR3 DNA reads TGTGCCAGCAGCGCCGACAGGGTCAATCAGCCCCAGCATTTT.